The present entry profiles one T cell receptor beta chain with its context. This specimen belongs to a study of T-cell reconstitution after alpha-beta-depleted transplantation in children. Germline CDR1 is ENHRY and CDR2 is SYGVKD. V shed 2 bases and J shed 1 base, with 14 bases lying between them. The CDR3 is 17 residues long. Researchers prepared the TCRbeta library using unique molecular identifiers, the study reports. TCRdb fed the PCR reads into MiXCR, producing one record per CDR3 protein. Seen here are more than 550,000 distinct CDR3 sequences, 10% observed once, and the top ten hold approximately 4.1%.

Sequenced here: PBMCs from the stem cell graft donor, sampled from the stem cell graft. The receptor was derived from a human donor who donated a stem cell graft to a child with acute myeloid leukemia. The J gene is TRBJ2-2, the V gene TRBV10-3; D might be TRBD1 or TRBD2, each matching 6 bases. CDR3: CAISERGGPGNTGELFF. CDR3 nucleotides: TGTGCCATCAGTGAGAGAGGGGGGCCCGGGAACACCGGGGAGCTGTTTTTT.